This passage covers 15 T cell receptor beta chains from one sample sequenced in a study of OX40 agonist ivuxolimab in advanced cancers. Clones were read by immunoSEQ multiplex PCR, and TCRdb kept only the in-frame ones, dropping some. The sample consists of 60,000 to 85,000 clones, over 80% of them appearing once. The material sequenced was CD4+ or CD8+ T cells sorted from blood, taken in a trial of the OX40 agonist ivuxolimab. Receptor source: an adult with an advanced solid tumor such as melanoma, head and neck, liver or kidney cancer.

The chain links TRBV28 to TRBJ1-1; a weak D match, TRBD1 (5 bases). Per germline, CDR1 MDHEN and CDR2 SYDVKM. Trimming stripped 5 bases from V and 11 bases from J, with 15 bases between. The CDR3 consists of 12 residues. The DNA of the CDR3 is TGTGCCAGCAGTCTCCCCCGCGGGGGGGCTTTCTTT. This sequence encodes CASSLPRGGAFF.

The rearrangement links TRBV15 to TRBJ1-5; 7 bases agree with TRBD1. CDR1 and CDR2 (germline): LNHNV, YYDKDF (reference sequence). The CDR3 length is 15 residues. J lost 7 bases, V lost 1 base, and 7 bases had no gene match. The CDR3: CATSRGRQGSQPQHF. The DNA for the CDR3 is TGTGCCACCAGCAGAGGGCGACAGGGTAGCCAGCCCCAGCATTTT.

The chain uses TRBV4-1 and TRBJ2-7; 10 bases are a match to TRBD1. CDR1 is MGHRA and CDR2 is YSYEKL in the germline V gene. This CDR3 has 16 residues. J gave up 3 bases and V 1 base, and 6 bases lay outside the gene matches. CDR3 residues: CASSQGGQGGFYEQYF. In DNA form, the CDR3 reads TGCGCCAGCAGCCAAGGCGGACAGGGGGGATTCTACGAGCAGTACTTC.

CDR3 coding DNA: TGTGCCAGCAGCACCTTTCCGGGGTCTAATGAAAAACTGTTTTTT. Amino acids: CASSTFPGSNEKLFF. The chain carries TRBV6-5 and TRBJ1-4; D is ambiguous. This CDR3 region has 15 residues. Trimming pared 6 bases from V and 3 bases from J, leaving 14 bases between. CDR1 and CDR2 from the germline V gene are MNHEY and SVGAGI.

This chain joins TRBV7-3 and TRBJ1-1, with unresolved D. Germline loops: CDR1 SGHTA, CDR2 FQGTGA. The CDR3 extends over 13 amino acids. Trimming took 4 bases from V and 1 from J, leaving 7 bases between them. The DNA of the CDR3 is TGTGCCAGCAGCTCCACGGGGAACACTGAAGCTTTCTTT. Translated: CASSSTGNTEAFF.

The chain couples TRBV7-2 to TRBJ2-1; 8 bases agree with TRBD2. The CDR3 runs to 16 residues. CDR1 and CDR2 from the germline V gene are SGHTA and FQGNSA. J lost 0 bases, V lost 5 bases, and 6 bases had no gene match. CDR3 coding DNA: TGTGCCAGCAGCCCGGAGCGGGGGCGCTCCTACAATGAGCAGTTCTTC. It codes for CASSPERGRSYNEQFF. The entire variable domain, with the rest obtained from reference TRBV7-2 and TRBJ2-1, is as follows: GAGVSQSPSNKVTEKGKDVELRCDPISGHTALYWYRQSLGQGLEFLIYFQGNSAPDKSGLPSDRFSAERTGGSVSTLTIQRTQQEDSAVYLCASSPERGRSYNEQFFGPGTRLTVL.

The genes are TRBV4-1 and TRBJ2-7; D unresolved. Germline CDR1 is MGHRA and CDR2 is YSYEKL. V gave up 6 bases and J gave up 6 bases, with 18 bases separating them. The CDR3 runs 14 residues. CDR3 DNA: TGCGCCAGCAGAGAAACAGAAACTTACAGCGAGCAGTACTTC. The encoded protein is CASRETETYSEQYF.

This sequence joins TRBV5-4 and TRBJ1-1; D gene unclear. With 2 bases removed from V and 1 base from J, the gap between germline ends came to 9 bases. There are 14 residues in the CDR3. Germline CDR1 is SGHNT and CDR2 is YYREEE (reference sequence). The chain's CDR3 is CASSFQDRNTEAFF. The CDR3 DNA sequence: TGTGCCAGCAGCTTTCAGGATCGGAACACTGAAGCTTTCTTT.

The chain joins TRBV10-2 to TRBJ2-7; D gene ambiguous. CDR1 and CDR2 from the germline V gene are WSHSY and SAAADI. Trimming pared 0 bases from V and 3 bases from J, leaving 3 bases between. This CDR3 contains 12 residues. The CDR3 nucleotides are TGCGCCAGCAGTGAGTCGGTCTACGAGCAGTACTTC. It codes for CASSESVYEQYF.

The rearrangement joins TRBV5-1 to TRBJ1-4; no definite D call. The V gene lost 0 bases and the J gene lost 8 bases, with 8 bases spanning the gap. Germline V lookup: CDR1 SGHRS, CDR2 YFSETQ. The CDR3 length is 13 residues. This chain's CDR3 is CASSLGMGEKLFF. The CDR3 DNA reads TGCGCCAGCAGCTTGGGTATGGGGGAAAAACTGTTTTTT.

V gene TRBV7-2 combines with J gene TRBJ2-5; the match to TRBD2 covers 9 bases. Germline CDR1 is SGHTA and CDR2 is FQGNSA. The V and J ends lost 5 bases and 5 bases, in that order; junction bases with no gene match: 18. The CDR3 is 18 amino acids. The CDR3 spells CASSHLASGAALGETQYF. CDR3 bases: TGTGCCAGCAGCCATCTGGCTAGCGGGGCGGCCCTTGGGGAGACCCAGTACTTC.

The chain links TRBV7-3 to TRBJ2-7; the D gene is possibly TRBD2 (6 bases). V was trimmed by 5 bases and J by 5 bases, leaving 13 bases between them. Germline loops: CDR1 SGHTA, CDR2 FQGTGA. The CDR3 contains 13 residues. DNA for the CDR3: TGTGCCAGCAGCGCCGGGGGAGCGGACGAGCAGTACTTC. Its protein is CASSAGGADEQYF.

V gene TRBV5-1 combines with J gene TRBJ1-1; a possible D gene is TRBD1 (5 bases). The CDR3 runs 14 residues. V lost 1 base and J 4 bases, leaving 11 bases between the germline ends. Germline V gene sequence: CDR1 SGHRS, CDR2 YFSETQ. As DNA, the CDR3 is TGCGCCAGCAGCTTGAGGCAGGGACTCACTGAAGCTTTCTTT. This translates into CASSLRQGLTEAFF.

This sequence joins TRBV29-1 and TRBJ1-5; 12 positions agree with TRBD1. After removal of 6 bases from V and 0 bases from J, the junction contained 6 bases not matched to a gene. This CDR3 spans 16 amino acids. The V gene's germline CDR1 is SQVTM and CDR2 ANQGSEA. Written as DNA, the CDR3 is TGCAGCGTAACCGGGACAGGGGGCGATAGCAATCAGCCCCAGCATTTT. Protein product: CSVTGTGGDSNQPQHF.

The V gene is TRBV6-4, the J gene TRBJ2-7; TRBD1 is a possible D gene (6 bases). Germline V lookup: CDR1 MRHNA, CDR2 SNTAGT. Trimming left V 10 bases short and J 0 bases short, with 13 bases between. The CDR3 length is 13 residues. The CDR3 DNA is TGTGCCACCCCGGAGGACAGCTCCTACGAGCAGTACTTC. Amino acid sequence: CATPEDSSYEQYF.